The 3 T cell receptor beta chains below come from one sample, sequenced in a study of identical twins. TCRdb redid the calling of the 5' RACE reads with MiXCR, one entry per CDR3 protein. The sample carries approximately 210,000 distinct CDR3 sequences, more than 15% recorded once. This sample was also put to use in a study of T cells expressing NK-cell markers.

Material for sequencing was CD8+ T cells sorted from blood. Receptors originate from a woman under 30 in good health.

There are many counts of this clonotype. V usage is TRBV12-3 or TRBV12-4 and J usage is TRBJ2-1; 10 bases are a match to TRBD2. The CDR3 loop spans 13 amino acids. Trimming removed 7 bases from V and 9 bases from J; junction bases left unmatched: 6. CDR3 DNA: TGTGCCAGCACCCTAGCGGGAGAGGGTGAGCAGTTCTTC. This codes for CASTLAGEGEQFF.

This rearrangement joins TRBV3-1 to TRBJ1-2, with 7 positions matching TRBD1. This CDR3 contains 15 residues. V gave up 5 bases and J gave up 2 bases; unmatched junction bases: 8. Germline V gene sequence: CDR1 LGHDT, CDR2 YNNKEL (reference sequence). CDR3 in amino acids: CASSDSTGINYGYTF. The CDR3 DNA sequence: TGTGCCAGCAGCGACTCGACAGGGATCAACTATGGCTACACCTTC.

This chain uses TRBV7-8 with TRBJ2-5; 10 bases agree with TRBD2. The V and J ends lost 5 bases and 0 bases, in that order; junction bases with no gene match: 9. There are 17 residues in the CDR3. The germline CDR1 and CDR2 sequences are SGHVS and FQNEAQ. The CDR3 is CASSNPLAGGHQETQYF. In nucleotides, the CDR3 is TGTGCCAGCAGCAACCCTTTAGCGGGGGGCCACCAAGAGACCCAGTACTTC.